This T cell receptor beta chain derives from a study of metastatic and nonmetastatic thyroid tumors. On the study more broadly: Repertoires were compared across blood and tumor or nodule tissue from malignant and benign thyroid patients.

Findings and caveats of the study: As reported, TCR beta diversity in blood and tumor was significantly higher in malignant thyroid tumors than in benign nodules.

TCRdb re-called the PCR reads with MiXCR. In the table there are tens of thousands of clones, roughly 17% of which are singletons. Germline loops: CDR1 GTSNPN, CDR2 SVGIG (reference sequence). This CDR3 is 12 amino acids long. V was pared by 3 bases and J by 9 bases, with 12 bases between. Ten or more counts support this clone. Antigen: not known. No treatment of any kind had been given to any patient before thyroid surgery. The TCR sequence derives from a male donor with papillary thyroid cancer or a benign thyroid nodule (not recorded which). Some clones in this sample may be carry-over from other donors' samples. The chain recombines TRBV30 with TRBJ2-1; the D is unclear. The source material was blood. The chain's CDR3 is CAWRVDVGEQFF. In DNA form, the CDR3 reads TGTGCCTGGAGGGTGGACGTGGGTGAGCAGTTCTTC.